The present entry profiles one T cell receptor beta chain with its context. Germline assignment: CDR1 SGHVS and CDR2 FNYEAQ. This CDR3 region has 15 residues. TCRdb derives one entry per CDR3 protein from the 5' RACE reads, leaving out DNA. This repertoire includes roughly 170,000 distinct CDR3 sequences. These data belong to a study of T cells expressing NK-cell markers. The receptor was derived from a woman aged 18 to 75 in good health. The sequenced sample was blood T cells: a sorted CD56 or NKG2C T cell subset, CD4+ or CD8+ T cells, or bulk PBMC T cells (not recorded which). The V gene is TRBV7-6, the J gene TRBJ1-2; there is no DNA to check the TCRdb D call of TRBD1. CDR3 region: CASSLAGQGAVGYTF.